The source of this TCR beta chain is a study of blood T cells in healthy people across ages. A second PCR, run for about 6 to 11 cycles, used a sample-barcoded 5' primer plus a J-beta primer mix. TCRdb re-analysed the 5' RACE reads in MiXCR, keeping a single row per CDR3 protein. The sample shows roughly 1.4 million distinct CDR3 sequences, 55% to 75% of them seen only once. Study-wide points: Unsorted PBMCs ruled out conclusive naive versus antigen-experienced comparison. Investigators viewed diversity estimates from one million T cells as underestimates, the study reported.

On this clonotype: The antigen remains unidentified.

This CDR3 is built from 12 residues. The V end was cut by 7 bases, the J end by 7 bases, with 11 bases between. This TCR derives from a man younger than 30 in good health. The chain employs TRBV12-3 or TRBV12-4 and TRBJ2-1; either TRBD1 or TRBD2 may supply D (5 bases each). Material: blood. The CDR3 coding sequence is TGTGCCAGCATTTTTGGGGGTAATGAGCAGTTCTTC. Its protein is CASIFGGNEQFF.